This record covers a single T cell receptor (beta chain). This table comes from immunoSEQ multiplex PCR, and its TCRdb copy is limited to in-frame clones, with some not included. The table lists about 550,000 clones, just under 97% of them singletons. CD45RO negativity and positive selection for CCR7 defined naive CD8 cells, a population that excluded terminally differentiated effector memory CD45RA+ cells. There are 15 residues in the CDR3. Germline V gene sequence: CDR1 MDHEN, CDR2 SYDVKM. V was clipped by 6 bases and J by 0 bases; unmatched bases: 7. This sample was included in a study of shared clonotypes between healthy human individuals.

The sequenced sample consisted of naive CD8+ T cells sorted from blood. The origin of this receptor is a woman in her twenties or thirties in good health. This chain connects TRBV28 to TRBJ1-1; 7 nucleotides align to TRBD1. CDR3 protein: CASSSHRGLNTEAFF. CDR3 nucleotide sequence: TGTGCCAGCAGCTCCCACAGGGGCCTGAACACTGAAGCTTTCTTT.